The present T cell receptor (beta chain) was sequenced within a study of blood T cell repertoires in COVID-19. Study at large: Sites in the United States, Italy and Spain provided acute and convalescent COVID-19 samples. PBMCs, B-cell-depleted T cells, or T cells were the source of the cDNA or gDNA that made up the material.

The CDR3 sequence is 14 residues long. V was cut by 2 bases and J by 4 bases, with 11 bases left in between. CDR1 is ENHRY, CDR2 SYGVKD, per germline. Original analysis: Amplification with reference gene primers provided the estimates of nucleated cell counts. Some clones are missing from TCRdb's copy, which holds only in-frame ones; the method was immunoSEQ multiplex PCR. From that table come the V and J calls and clone size; the DNA was used to work out D and trimming. The sample holds around 250,000 clones; about 83% are singletons and the top ten take 1.5%. Sequencing was done on a sample of peripheral blood. The chain links TRBV10-3 to TRBJ2-5; D may be TRBD2 (7 bases). The receptor's source is a middle-aged woman who had recovered from COVID-19. DNA of the CDR3: TGTGCCATCAGTGAGCGGGGGGCAGGAGAGACCCAGTACTTC. Translating it yields CAISERGAGETQYF.